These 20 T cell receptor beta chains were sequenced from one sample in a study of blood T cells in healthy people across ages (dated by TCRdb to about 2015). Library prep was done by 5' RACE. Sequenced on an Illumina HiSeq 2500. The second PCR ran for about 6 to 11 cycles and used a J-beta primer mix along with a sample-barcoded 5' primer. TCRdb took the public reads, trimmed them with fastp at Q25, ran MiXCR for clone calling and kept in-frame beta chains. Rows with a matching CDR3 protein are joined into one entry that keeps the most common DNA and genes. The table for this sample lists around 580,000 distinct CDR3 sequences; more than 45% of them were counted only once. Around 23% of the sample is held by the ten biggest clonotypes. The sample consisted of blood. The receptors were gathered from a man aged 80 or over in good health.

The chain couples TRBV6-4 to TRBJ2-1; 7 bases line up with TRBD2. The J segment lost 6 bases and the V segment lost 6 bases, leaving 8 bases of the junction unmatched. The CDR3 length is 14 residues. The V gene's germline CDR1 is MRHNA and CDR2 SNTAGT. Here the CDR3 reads CASSSGTGGNEQFF. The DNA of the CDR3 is TGTGCCAGCAGCTCCGGGACGGGGGGCAATGAGCAGTTCTTC.

Written as DNA, the CDR3 is TGTGCCATCAGTGACGGACAGGTCGTCAATCAGCCCCAGCATTTT. Amino acids: CAISDGQVVNQPQHF. V usage is TRBV10-3 and J usage is TRBJ1-5, with 7 bases aligning to TRBD1. Germline V gives CDR1 ENHRY, CDR2 SYGVKD. The CDR3 is made up of 15 amino acids. With 3 bases clipped from V and 3 bases from J, the junction kept 5 bases outside the gene matches.

The CDR3 spells CASGRGTVAKNIQYF. CDR3 nucleotides: TGTGCCAGCGGCAGAGGGACGGTAGCCAAAAACATTCAGTACTTC. The rearrangement joins TRBV2 to TRBJ2-4; D possibly matches TRBD1 or TRBD2 (5 bases each). Trimming took off 8 bases at V and 0 bases at J, with 14 bases between the two ends. The germline gives CDR1 SNHLY, CDR2 FYNNEI. The CDR3 consists of 15 residues.

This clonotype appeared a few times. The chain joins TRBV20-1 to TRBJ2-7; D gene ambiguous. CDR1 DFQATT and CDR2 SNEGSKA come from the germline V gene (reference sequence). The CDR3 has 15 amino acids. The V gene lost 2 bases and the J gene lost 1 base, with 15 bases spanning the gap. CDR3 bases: TGCAGTGCTAGAAAATTCGGCCAGCAGTCCTACGAGCAGTACTTC. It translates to CSARKFGQQSYEQYF.

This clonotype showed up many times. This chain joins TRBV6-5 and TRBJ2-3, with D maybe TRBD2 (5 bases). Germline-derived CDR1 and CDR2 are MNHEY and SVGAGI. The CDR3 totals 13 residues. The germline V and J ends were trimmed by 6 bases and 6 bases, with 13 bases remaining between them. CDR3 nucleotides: TGTGCCAGCAGAGTACCGGGAACGGATACGCAGTATTTT. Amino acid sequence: CASRVPGTDTQYF.

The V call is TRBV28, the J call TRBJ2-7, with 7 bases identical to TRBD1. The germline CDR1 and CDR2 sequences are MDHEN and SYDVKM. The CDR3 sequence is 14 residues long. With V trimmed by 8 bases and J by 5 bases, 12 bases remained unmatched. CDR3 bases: TGTGCCAGCCTACCTCCCGACAGGGCCAACGAGCAGTACTTC. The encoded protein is CASLPPDRANEQYF.

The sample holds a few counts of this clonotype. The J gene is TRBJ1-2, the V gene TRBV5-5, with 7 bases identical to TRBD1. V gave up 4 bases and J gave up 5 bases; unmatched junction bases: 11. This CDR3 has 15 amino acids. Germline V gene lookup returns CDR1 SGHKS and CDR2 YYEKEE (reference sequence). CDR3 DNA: TGTGCCAGCAGCCCCGGACAGGCCCTTTGGTATGGCTACACCTTC. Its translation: CASSPGQALWYGYTF.

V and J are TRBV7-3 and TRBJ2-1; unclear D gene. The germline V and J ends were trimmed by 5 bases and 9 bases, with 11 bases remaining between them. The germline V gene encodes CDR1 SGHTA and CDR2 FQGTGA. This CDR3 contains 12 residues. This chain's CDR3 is CASSLLGSEQFF. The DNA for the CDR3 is TGTGCCAGCAGCCTACTCGGCAGTGAGCAGTTCTTC.

CDR3 loop: CASRSSSYEQYF. In DNA form, the CDR3 reads TGTGCCAGCAGGAGTAGCTCCTACGAGCAGTACTTC. This chain uses TRBV6-2 or TRBV6-3 with TRBJ2-7, with unresolved D. This CDR3 is 12 amino acids long. V shed 6 bases and J shed 0 bases, with 6 bases lying between them. Germline CDR1 is MNHEY and CDR2 is SVGEGT.

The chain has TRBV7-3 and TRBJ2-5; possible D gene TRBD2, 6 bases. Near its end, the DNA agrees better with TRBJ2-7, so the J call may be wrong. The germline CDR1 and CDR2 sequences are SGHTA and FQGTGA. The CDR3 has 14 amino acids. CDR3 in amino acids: CASSLVGGESEQYF. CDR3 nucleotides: TGTGCCAGCAGTCTTGTGGGGGGAGAATCCGAGCAGTACTTC.

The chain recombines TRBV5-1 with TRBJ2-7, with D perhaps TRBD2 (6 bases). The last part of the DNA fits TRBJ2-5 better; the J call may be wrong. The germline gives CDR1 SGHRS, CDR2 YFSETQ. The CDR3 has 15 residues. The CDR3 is CASSWGSGVGETQYF. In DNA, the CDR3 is TGCGCCAGCAGCTGGGGGTCGGGAGTCGGGGAGACCCAGTACTTC.

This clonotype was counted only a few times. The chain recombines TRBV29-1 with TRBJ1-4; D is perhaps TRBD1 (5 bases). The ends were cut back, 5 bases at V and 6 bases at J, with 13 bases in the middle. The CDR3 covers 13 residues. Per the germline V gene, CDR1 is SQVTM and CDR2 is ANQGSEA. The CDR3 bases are TGCAGCGTTCAACCGGACACATATGAAAAACTGTTTTTT. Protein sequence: CSVQPDTYEKLFF.

This chain's CDR3 is CATSRDLSGANVLTF. The CDR3 region has the DNA TGTGCCACCAGCAGAGATCTGTCTGGGGCCAACGTCCTGACTTTC. V and J are TRBV15 and TRBJ2-6, with unresolved D. Trimming removed 0 bases from V and 1 base from J, with 4 bases in between. This CDR3 region has 15 residues. Per germline, CDR1 LNHNV and CDR2 YYDKDF (reference sequence).

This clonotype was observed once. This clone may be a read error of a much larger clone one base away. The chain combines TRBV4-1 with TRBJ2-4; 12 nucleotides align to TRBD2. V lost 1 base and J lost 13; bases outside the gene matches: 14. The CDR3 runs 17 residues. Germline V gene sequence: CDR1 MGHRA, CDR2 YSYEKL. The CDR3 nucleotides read TGCGCCAGCAGCCAAGGTATCGCTAGCGGGGGGGCCGGTGAGCAGTACTTC. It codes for CASSQGIASGGAGEQYF.

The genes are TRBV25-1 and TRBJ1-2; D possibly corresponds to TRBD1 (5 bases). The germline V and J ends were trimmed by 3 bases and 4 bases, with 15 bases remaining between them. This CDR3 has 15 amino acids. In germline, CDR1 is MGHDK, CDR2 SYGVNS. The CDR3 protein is CASSDLTREGYGYTF. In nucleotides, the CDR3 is TGTGCCAGCAGTGATTTAACCAGGGAGGGCTATGGCTACACCTTC.

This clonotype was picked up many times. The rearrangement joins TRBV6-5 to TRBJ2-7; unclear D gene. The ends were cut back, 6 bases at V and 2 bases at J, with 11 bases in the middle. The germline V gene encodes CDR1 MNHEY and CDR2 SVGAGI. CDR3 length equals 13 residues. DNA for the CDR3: TGTGCCAGCAGCCCCTCCCTAACCTACGAGCAGTACTTC. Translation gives CASSPSLTYEQYF.

CDR3 nucleotides: TGCAGCGTCGACGGACTGGGGGAAGAGACCCAGTACTTC. Translating it yields CSVDGLGEETQYF. This rearrangement joins TRBV29-1 to TRBJ2-5, with D perhaps matching TRBD1 or TRBD2 (5 bases each). Trimming removed 6 bases from V and 3 bases from J, with 14 bases in between. This CDR3 region has 13 residues. The germline CDR1 and CDR2 sequences are SQVTM and ANQGSEA.

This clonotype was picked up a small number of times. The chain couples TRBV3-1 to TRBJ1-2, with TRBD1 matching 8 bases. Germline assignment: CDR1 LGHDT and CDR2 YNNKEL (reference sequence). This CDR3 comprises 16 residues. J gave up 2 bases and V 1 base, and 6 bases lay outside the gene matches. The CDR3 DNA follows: TGTGCCAGCAGCCAAGTTGGGACAGGCGCAAACTATGGCTACACCTTC. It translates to CASSQVGTGANYGYTF.

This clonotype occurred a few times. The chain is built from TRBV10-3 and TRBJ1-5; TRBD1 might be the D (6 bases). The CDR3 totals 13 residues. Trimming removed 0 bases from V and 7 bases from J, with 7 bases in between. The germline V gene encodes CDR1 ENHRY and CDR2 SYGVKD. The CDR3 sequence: CAISESGGQPQHF. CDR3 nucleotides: TGTGCCATCAGTGAGTCAGGGGGACAGCCCCAGCATTTT.

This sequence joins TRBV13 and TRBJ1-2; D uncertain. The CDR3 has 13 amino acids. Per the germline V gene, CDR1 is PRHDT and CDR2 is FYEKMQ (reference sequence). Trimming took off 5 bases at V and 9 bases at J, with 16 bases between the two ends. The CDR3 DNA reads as TGTGCCAGCAGCCTCGACGGGGATCAGAGCTACACCTTC. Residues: CASSLDGDQSYTF.